Below, one T cell receptor beta chain is given with its context. Its antigen is unidentified. The data were obtained in a study of STAT5B mutations in CD4+ large granular lymphocyte leukemia. Overall study context: Among healthy donors, a particular HLA allele went with more CDR3 'QG' motifs.

This table comes from immunoSEQ multiplex PCR, and its TCRdb copy is limited to in-frame clones, with some not included. The table records 15,000 to 20,000 clones, approximately 88% of them present only once. The CDR3 sequence is 15 residues long. Deletions cut 1 base from V and 0 bases from J, with 7 bases between. Germline CDR1 reads MNHNS; CDR2 reads SASEGT. Study observations and caveats: Patient CD4-sorted repertoires stayed more clonal than healthy ones after leukemic-clone removal. Main leukemic clonotypes were patient-specific, but roughly 26% appeared at low frequency elsewhere.

The chain joins TRBV6-1 to TRBJ2-1; D not resolved. This sequence originates from a human donor in good health. Sequenced: CD4+ T cells from blood buffy coats. The CDR3 sequence is CASSEGTISYNEQFF. The CDR3 DNA sequence: TGTGCCAGCAGTGAAGGTACGATCTCCTACAATGAGCAGTTCTTC.